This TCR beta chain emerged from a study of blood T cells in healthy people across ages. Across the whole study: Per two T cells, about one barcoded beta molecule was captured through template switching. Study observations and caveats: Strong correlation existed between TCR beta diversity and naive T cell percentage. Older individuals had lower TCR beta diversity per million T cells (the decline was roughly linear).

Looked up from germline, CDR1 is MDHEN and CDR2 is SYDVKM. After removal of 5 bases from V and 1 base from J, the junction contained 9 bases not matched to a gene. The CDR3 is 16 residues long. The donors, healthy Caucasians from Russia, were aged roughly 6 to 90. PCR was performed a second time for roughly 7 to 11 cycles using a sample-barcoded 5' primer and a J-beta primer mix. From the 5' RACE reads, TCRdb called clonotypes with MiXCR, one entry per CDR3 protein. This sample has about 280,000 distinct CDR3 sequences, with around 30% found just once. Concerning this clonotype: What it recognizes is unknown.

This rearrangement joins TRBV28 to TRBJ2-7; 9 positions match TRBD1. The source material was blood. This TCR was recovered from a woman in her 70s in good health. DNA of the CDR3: TGTGCCAGCAGTCTTTCGTTGGGGACAGGGTCCTACGAGCAGTACTTC. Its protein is CASSLSLGTGSYEQYF.